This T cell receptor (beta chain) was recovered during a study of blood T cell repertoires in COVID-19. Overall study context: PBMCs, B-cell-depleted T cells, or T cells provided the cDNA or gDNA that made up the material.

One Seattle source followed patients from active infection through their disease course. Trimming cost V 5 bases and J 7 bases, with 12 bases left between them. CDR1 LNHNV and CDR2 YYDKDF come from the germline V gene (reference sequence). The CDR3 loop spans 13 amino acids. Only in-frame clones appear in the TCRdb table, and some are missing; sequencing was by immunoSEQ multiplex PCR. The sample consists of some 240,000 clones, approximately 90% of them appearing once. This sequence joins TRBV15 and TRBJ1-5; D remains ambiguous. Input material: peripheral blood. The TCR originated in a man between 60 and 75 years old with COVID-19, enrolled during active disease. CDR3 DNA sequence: TGTGCCACCAGCTCCGTCCGGTTGCAGCCCCAGCATTTT. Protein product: CATSSVRLQPQHF. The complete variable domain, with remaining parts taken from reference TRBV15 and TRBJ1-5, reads DAMVIQNPRYQVTQFGKPVTLSCSQTLNHNVMYWYQQKSSQAPKLLFHYYDKDFNNEADTPDNFQSRRPNTSFCFLDIRSPGLGDTAMYLCATSSVRLQPQHFGDGTRLSIL.